This T cell receptor beta chain was documented in a study of Graves' ophthalmopathy and Graves' hyperthyroidism listed by TCRdb under 2018. For the wider study: Peripheral blood was collected at initial diagnosis, prior to any treatment. The study used signatures of the TCR beta repertoire to tell Graves' ophthalmopathy apart from Graves' hyperthyroidism and to predict which patients would progress to ophthalmopathy. In total, 135 blood samples were TCR-sequenced: 43 ophthalmopathy, under 80 hyperthyroidism and about 17 hyperthyroidism-to-ophthalmopathy patients. To explore V-J signatures that distinguish ophthalmopathy from hyperthyroidism, a discovery set of around 100 patients was enrolled, made up of 40 to 45 with ophthalmopathy and 55 to 65 with stable hyperthyroidism. For independent validation, a separate cohort was made up of approximately 18 hyperthyroidism patients plus 17 patients who later progressed from hyperthyroidism to ophthalmopathy. In five or six hyperthyroidism patients, the T-cell repertoires found in thyroid tissue were compared with those found in blood. Once sampling was done, hyperthyroidism patients were given methimazole at a starting dose of 30 mg daily, while ophthalmopathy patients were given high-dose intravenous methylprednisolone. The roughly 100 discovery patients were randomly divided into training and test sets at a 7:3 ratio.

Ophthalmopathy patients were characterized by moderately to severely active disease, a Clinical Activity Score of at least 3, a NOSPECS grade of at least 4, and a disease duration under 3 months. Patients with other autoimmune diseases, uncontrolled infections, pregnancy or lactation were excluded from the study. Clinical symptoms, serum thyroxine, TRAb, thyroid ultrasound and orbital computed tomography were used for diagnosis. Using Ficoll-Paque density gradient centrifugation, PBMCs were isolated from about 9.2 ml of fresh peripheral blood. Total RNA was extracted using Trizol reagent, and RNA quality was checked on an Agilent 2100 Bioanalyzer. The full study reports these points: In cross-validation, the 13-signature model distinguished ophthalmopathy from stable hyperthyroidism with 85% to 90% sensitivity and approximately 81% specificity, and in the test set the corresponding values were around 78% and 73%. No statistical method was used to set the sample size in advance, and the investigators knew which group each participant was assigned to. In validation, the model predicted ophthalmopathy progression with less than 71% sensitivity and 72.22% specificity; 12 predicted patients were CT-confirmed with GO in a median of 6.5 months. Among expanded thyroid clonotypes with frequency above 0.001, most also showed up in blood, which suggests that blood repertoires may reflect the thyroid immune response.

This clonotype was recorded at least ten times. Its antigen is not yet known. No much larger clonotype is one base removed from it; base qualities were not supplied. For repertoire sequencing, TCR beta CDR3 regions were amplified from RNA transcripts. The first round was an RT-PCR using HTBI primers with the Qiagen OneStep RT-PCR kit, and this first round was followed by a second-round multiplex PCR, then size selection and purification. The libraries underwent paired-end sequencing with 100 bp reads on an Illumina HiSeq2000. The authors' pipeline ran thus. Reads were processed with SOAPnuke, discarding reads with adapters, uncalled bases, mean Phred below 15, or no exact constant-primer or identifier match. COPE v1.2.5 was used to merge high-quality paired reads. Each unique nucleotide sequence was treated as a clonotype, and MiTCR v1.1 was used to align the clonotypes to the IMGT TRB V, D and J references. Analysis was restricted to V-J combinations with a frequency above 0.0001, which covered over 98% of repertoires. A TCR clonal expansion and chaos score per V-J combination was defined as the ratio of F50 clonal expansion to chaos observed in the TCRdist matrix. Features were reduced by Welch's t-statistics and random forest to 10 to 15 V-J combinations, which fed a naive Bayes classifier. The Morisita-Horn index was used to measure how similar the thyroid and blood repertoires were. TCRdb passed the public sequencing reads through fastp at Q25 and MiXCR, retaining productive beta sequences. A single entry per CDR3 protein holds the most common genes and DNA from its merged rows. TCRdb, not the original authors, processed these V and J calls. The sample table records 450,000 or so distinct CDR3 sequences; approximately 15% of these occur just once. The ten largest clones take up approximately 9.8% of the sample.

The sample consisted of blood. The TCR sequence derives from a woman aged 25 to 39 with Graves' ophthalmopathy. Donor details come from another sample of the same person, matched by shared clones.

The DNA sequence is given as TGTGCCAGCAGTTACCGTGACAGGTCCTATGGCTACACCTTC. The resulting protein is CASSYRDRSYGYTF. The chain couples TRBV6-5 to TRBJ1-2; TRBD1 is a weak D gene call, 6 bases matching. Reading the germline V gene gives CDR1 MNHEY and CDR2 SVGAGI. V lost 2 bases and J lost 4 bases; the stretch between them is 11 bases long. CDR3 length: 14 amino acids, cysteine to phenylalanine. The only DNA kept is the CDR3, 42 bases in frame from the first base.